This TCR beta chain came from a study of OX40 agonist ivuxolimab in advanced cancers. Turning to the overall study: The costimulatory receptor OX40 (CD134) was targeted by ivuxolimab, a fully human IgG2 agonistic monoclonal antibody. In the dose-escalation cohort, roughly 80% of patients were male, and the mean age was approximately 60 years, with a range of about 20 to 90. The purpose of peripheral TCRbeta sequencing was to test whether ivuxolimab changed TCR sequence diversity and led to clonal T-cell expansion. Patients were allowed to have had prior anti-PD-1, anti-PD-L1 or anti-CTLA-4 therapy, and approximately 41% of the dose-escalation patients had previously received checkpoint inhibitors. Partial responses occurred in three dose-escalation patients: two with cutaneous melanoma and one with hepatocellular carcinoma. Of the roughly 53 patients in dose escalation, some 19 had hepatocellular carcinoma, around 15 had melanoma, 9 had renal cell carcinoma and 9 had head and neck cancer. Intravenous ivuxolimab was administered to patients every 2 weeks at six dose levels: 0.01, 0.1, 0.3, 1.5, 3 and 10 mg/kg. The paper covers the monotherapy dose-escalation part of the phase I ivuxolimab trial, which included N = 52 patients. The paper as a whole reports these results and caveats: The antigen specificity of the peripheral T cells that underwent clonal expansion was not determined. After ivuxolimab, CD8+ T cells had more expanded clones than CD4+ T cells on average. In partial responders in the 0.1-3.0 mg/kg groups, normalized peripheral clonal expansion was found to be among the lowest, especially among CD8+ T cells. Low levels of normalized T-cell clonal expansion were also seen in some nonresponding patients. At doses of 0.1 to 3.0 mg/kg, clonal expansion of both CD4+ and CD8+ T cells in blood was seen between baseline and week 6.

A remark on this clone: Which antigen it targets is not known. Nothing much larger sits one base from this clone, and base qualities are not available.

Patients with autoimmune disease history or receiving systemic immunosuppression were excluded from the trial. Peripheral blood for TCR sequencing was collected from all dose cohorts at baseline, on cycle 4 day 1, and on cycle 7 day 1. Samples were obtained from an open-label, multicenter, first-in-human phase I dose-escalation trial of ivuxolimab. Adults with locally advanced or metastatic melanoma, renal cell, hepatocellular, or head and neck squamous cell carcinoma were enrolled in the trial. Before TCR sequencing, CD4+ T cells and CD8+ T cells were sorted from peripheral blood as separate populations. V drops 3 bases and J drops 8 bases, leaving 9 bases in between. From its cysteine to its phenylalanine, the CDR3 spans 12 amino acids. Only CDR3 DNA remains: 36 bases, in frame from the first base. CDR1 and CDR2 (MNHEY, SMNVEV) derive from the germline V gene (reference sequence). Genomic DNA was isolated from the sorted cells so that the TCRbeta CDR3 region could be sequenced. The immunoSEQ Assay was used to sequence the TCRbeta CDR3 regions. TCRdb limited this immuneACCESS table to in-frame rearrangements with V and J called. A share of clones is missing; checked studies link under half to unresolved V genes, and the rest is unexplained. Across this sample there are about 26,000 clones, with 88% seen only once. Jointly, the top ten make up about 20% of the sample.

The chain joins TRBV27 to TRBJ2-3, with the identity of the D gene unclear. Sequencing was performed on CD4+ or CD8+ T cells sorted from blood, taken in a trial of the OX40 agonist ivuxolimab. The sequence came from an adult with an advanced solid tumor such as melanoma, head and neck, liver or kidney cancer. The CDR3 amino acid sequence is: CASSLGFGTQYF. The sequenced DNA is TGTGCCAGCAGTTTGGGTTTTGGTACGCAGTATTTT.